This TCR beta chain was identified in a study of blood T cell repertoires in COVID-19. About the research overall: COVID-19 samples, acute and convalescent, were from the United States, Italy and Spain.

In the authors' methods: Scientists estimated how many nucleated cells there were by amplifying reference gene primers. Only in-frame clones appear in the TCRdb table, and some are missing; sequencing was by immunoSEQ multiplex PCR. The D gene and trimming were derived from the DNA, and the V and J assignments and clone size from that table. The sample contains about 66,000 clones, under 90% of which appear only once. V was pared by 10 bases and J by 9 bases, with 13 bases between. The CDR3 has 10 residues. The receptor's source is a man aged 55 to 70 with acute or convalescent COVID-19. Specimen: peripheral blood. The chain employs TRBV12-3 or TRBV12-4 and TRBJ2-7; D not certain. The CDR3 here is CATLAPWQYF. As DNA, the CDR3 is TGTGCCACCCTGGCCCCGTGGCAGTACTTC.